These T cell receptor beta chains were read from a single sample in a study of T cells in Graves' hyperthyroidism and ophthalmopathy. TCRdb passed the multiplex PCR reads through MiXCR, listing each CDR3 protein once. Here the sample spans about 640,000 distinct CDR3 sequences, roughly 20% being singletons. The sequenced material came from blood. These receptors originate from a man aged 25-40 years with Graves' ophthalmopathy. Each CDR3 is given without its conserved first and last residue. Fields, in order: J gene, CDR3 length, clone size, V gene, CDR3 protein. Expanded clones are given a class, and other clones once, few, many or no size at all.

>TRBJ2-7|13|-|TRBV4-2
ASSQEDHKTYEQY
>TRBJ2-3|13|few|TRBV24-1
ATSDTWTGRDTQY
>TRBJ2-1|13|-|TRBV7-2
ASSPKGPSYNEQF
>TRBJ2-2|15|-|TRBV15
ATSRPTPRGATGELF
>TRBJ2-2|15|-|TRBV7-9
ASSLAEGLAGSGELF
>TRBJ2-7|12|few|TRBV7-9
ASSTAGRTYEQY
>TRBJ2-1|12|-|TRBV9
ASSVGREDNEQF
>TRBJ2-7|14|-|TRBV20-1
SARTPQGRGTYEQY
>TRBJ1-1|11|many|TRBV2
ASSAGQYTEAF
>TRBJ2-7|11|few|TRBV14
ASSQVEFSEQY
>TRBJ1-1|10|few|TRBV29-1
SVPAGNTEAF
>TRBJ1-5|13|many|TRBV2
ASSATGRYLQPQH
>TRBJ2-5|13|-|TRBV28
ASRTPTGTQETQY
>TRBJ2-7|13|few|TRBV4-1
ASSRYSRAGYEQY
>TRBJ2-7|10|-|TRBV30
AWGRERGGQY
>TRBJ2-3|14|few|TRBV4-1
ASSHVGRGSTDTQY
>TRBJ2-2|10|few|TRBV10-3
ATKQDTGELF
>TRBJ2-1|13|many|TRBV2
ASSETLAGANEQF
>TRBJ2-7|13|many|TRBV30
AWTGLAGRSYEQY
>TRBJ2-3|15|many|TRBV27
ASTRSYRVEGTDTQY
>TRBJ2-2|15|-|TRBV11-2
ASSLLLAGRQTGELF
>TRBJ2-2|13|once|TRBV19
ASIRQGLDTGELF